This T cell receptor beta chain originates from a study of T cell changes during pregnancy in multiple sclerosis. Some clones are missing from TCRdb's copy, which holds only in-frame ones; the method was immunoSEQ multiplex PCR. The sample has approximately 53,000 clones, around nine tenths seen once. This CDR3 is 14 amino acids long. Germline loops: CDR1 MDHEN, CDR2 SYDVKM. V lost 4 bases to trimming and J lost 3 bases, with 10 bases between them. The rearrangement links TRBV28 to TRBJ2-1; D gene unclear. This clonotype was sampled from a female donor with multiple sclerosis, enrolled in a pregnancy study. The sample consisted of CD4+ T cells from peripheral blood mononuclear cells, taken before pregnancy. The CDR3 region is CASSSTGSYNEQFF. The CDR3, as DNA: TGTGCCAGCAGTTCCACCGGTAGCTACAATGAGCAGTTCTTC.